Listed below are T cell receptor beta chains from one sample, sequenced in a study of T-cell reconstitution after alpha-beta-depleted transplantation in children. TCRdb re-derived calls from the PCR reads in MiXCR, one entry per CDR3 protein. The profile shows approximately 400,000 distinct CDR3 sequences, around 15% of them singletons. The sequencing here drew on PBMCs, mostly from graft donor cells, taken 360 days after TCRalphabeta/CD19-depleted stem cell transplant. The source of these receptors is a boy younger than two who had a stem cell transplant for Wiskott-Aldrich syndrome, so the T cells may come from the graft donor. Each CDR3 is given with its conserved first and last residue. The order of the fields is clone size, J gene, V gene, D gene, CDR3 protein, CDR3 DNA. A D gene is named only where the DNA matches it firmly. Some rows have no size entry. The others give once, few or many, or a class for an expanded clone.

few TRBJ2-1 TRBV6-2/TRBV6-3 TRBD2 CATRDSRASGVYNEQFF TGTGCCACTCGGGATAGCAGGGCTAGCGGGGTCTACAATGAGCAGTTCTTC
NA TRBJ2-2 TRBV6-2/TRBV6-3 TRBD2 CASSYSTSGFNTGELFF TGTGCCAGCAGTTACTCGACTAGCGGATTCAACACCGGGGAGCTGTTTTTT
NA TRBJ2-6 TRBV4-1 TRBD1 CASSQGWTGWVSGANVLTF TGCGCCAGCAGTCAAGGTTGGACAGGTTGGGTCTCTGGGGCCAACGTCCTGACTTTC
NA TRBJ1-2 TRBV5-1 NA CASSSDRANYGYTF TGCGCCAGCAGCTCGGACAGAGCCAACTATGGCTACACCTTC
few TRBJ2-1 TRBV7-9 TRBD1 CASSPVDRDEQFF TGTGCCAGCAGCCCTGTGGACAGGGATGAGCAGTTCTTC
NA TRBJ2-3 TRBV5-1 NA CASSFDRFLSDTQYF TGCGCCAGCAGCTTCGACAGGTTCCTCTCAGATACGCAGTATTTT
NA TRBJ2-7 TRBV12-3/TRBV12-4 NA CASSLRLPLLSYEQYF TGTGCCAGCAGTTTACGACTACCATTACTCTCCTACGAGCAGTACTTC
NA TRBJ2-1 TRBV6-5 TRBD1 CASSSTGGAYNEQFF TGTGCCAGCAGTTCCACAGGGGGCGCCTACAATGAGCAGTTCTTC
NA TRBJ2-7 TRBV20-1 TRBD2 CSAPRESGRSDEQYF TGCAGTGCCCCGCGGGAGAGCGGGAGAAGTGACGAGCAGTACTTC
few TRBJ2-1 TRBV28 NA CASSPGDAYNEQFF TGTGCCAGCAGCCCCGGGGACGCCTACAATGAGCAGTTCTTC
NA TRBJ2-5 TRBV20-1 TRBD1 CSALGGIQETQYF TGCAGTGCCTTAGGGGGCATCCAAGAGACCCAGTACTTC
NA TRBJ2-7 TRBV9 TRBD1 CASSVGGTGVHEQYF TGTGCCAGCAGCGTAGGAGGGACAGGGGTCCACGAGCAGTACTTC
NA TRBJ2-6 TRBV12-3/TRBV12-4 TRBD1 CASSSGQGYSGANVLTF TGTGCCAGCAGTTCGGGACAGGGTTATTCTGGGGCCAACGTCCTGACTTTC
NA TRBJ2-5 TRBV3-1 NA CASSPHPGTQYF TGTGCCAGCAGCCCCCACCCAGGGACCCAGTACTTC
NA TRBJ2-1 TRBV5-1 NA CASSPGTPAYNEQFF TGCGCCAGCAGCCCCGGGACCCCGGCCTACAATGAGCAGTTCTTC
few TRBJ1-1 TRBV5-1 NA CASSLAAWNTEAFF TGCGCCAGCAGCTTGGCCGCCTGGAACACTGAAGCTTTCTTT
few TRBJ2-5 TRBV20-1 TRBD2 CSASGTSGSQQTQYF TGCAGTGCTAGTGGGACTAGCGGGTCTCAGCAGACCCAGTACTTC
many TRBJ1-3 TRBV20-1 NA CSARGWGYGNTIYF TGCAGTGCTAGAGGGTGGGGTTATGGAAACACCATATATTTT
NA TRBJ2-3 TRBV19 TRBD2 CASKREWLTDTQYF TGTGCCAGTAAGCGGGAGTGGTTGACAGATACGCAGTATTTT
few TRBJ1-6 TRBV3-1 NA CASSQGRLNSPLHF TGTGCCAGCAGCCAAGGACGGTTAAATTCACCCCTCCACTTT
many TRBJ2-2 TRBV3-1 NA CASSHVYPNTGELFF TGTGCCAGCAGCCACGTATACCCGAACACCGGGGAGCTGTTTTTT
NA TRBJ2-1 TRBV28 NA CASSSFIGTGLSSYNEQFF TGTGCCAGCAGCTCCTTTATCGGGACCGGGCTCAGCTCCTACAATGAGCAGTTCTTC